The rows below give T cell receptor beta chains drawn from one sample of a study of glioma-infiltrating T cells after dendritic cell vaccination. The data were produced by immunoSEQ multiplex PCR, yet TCRdb's version contains in-frame clones alone and is incomplete. The sample includes some 90,000 clones, roughly four fifths of them seen just once. The material was blood, obtained after dendritic cell vaccination. Receptor source: a human donor with glioblastoma. Both conserved end residues are part of each CDR3. Each record gives: clone size, V gene, D gene, J gene, CDR3 protein, CDR3 DNA. A D gene is named only where the DNA matches it firmly. The size of a clone is reported for some rows only, either as once, few or many, or as a class for expanded clones.

-	TRBV7-9	-	TRBJ2-2	CASSSIMDTGRSGGELFF	TGTGCCAGCAGCTCCATCATGGACACGGGTAGATCTGGAGGGGAGCTGTTTTTT
-	TRBV18	TRBD2	TRBJ2-7	CASSPSSGGSYEQYF	TGTGCCAGCTCACCCAGCTCGGGGGGGAGTTACGAGCAGTACTTC
-	TRBV2	-	TRBJ2-1	CASSEGRLDNEQFF	TGTGCCAGCAGTGAAGGTCGACTAGACAATGAGCAGTTCTTC
-	TRBV15	-	TRBJ2-7	CATSRVQSSYEQYF	TGTGCCACCAGCAGAGTACAGTCCTCCTACGAGCAGTACTTC
-	TRBV7-6	TRBD1	TRBJ1-5	CASSLEPGQIRQPQHF	TGTGCCAGCAGCTTAGAACCGGGACAGATTAGACAGCCCCAGCATTTT
-	TRBV11-3	-	TRBJ2-7	CASSPPYSRRDEQYF	TGTGCCAGCAGCCCGCCCTATAGCCGTCGGGACGAGCAGTACTTC
-	TRBV27	TRBD1	TRBJ1-5	CASIPFWTGEAPNQPQHF	TGTGCCAGCATCCCATTTTGGACAGGGGAGGCCCCTAATCAGCCCCAGCATTTT
-	TRBV5-4	-	TRBJ2-5	CASSSPQPYQGTQYF	TGTGCCAGCAGCTCGCCTCAACCGTATCAGGGGACCCAGTACTTC
-	TRBV9	TRBD1	TRBJ2-3	CASSSGQASTDTQYF	TGTGCCAGCAGTTCCGGACAGGCGTCCACAGATACGCAGTATTTT
-	TRBV7-2	TRBD2	TRBJ2-1	CASSLGLAGAEQFF	TGTGCCAGCAGCTTAGGGCTAGCGGGAGCCGAGCAGTTCTTC
once	TRBV6-1	-	TRBJ2-5	CASRWGGLGETQYF	TGTGCCAGCAGATGGGGGGGGCTGGGGGAGACCCAGTACTTC
-	TRBV2	-	TRBJ1-2	CASSGLANYGYTF	TGTGCCAGCAGTGGGTTAGCTAACTATGGCTACACCTTC
-	TRBV19	-	TRBJ1-3	CASSILAGSGNAIYF	TGTGCCAGTAGTATTCTCGCAGGCTCTGGAAACGCCATATATTTT
-	TRBV29-1	-	TRBJ2-5	CSVVEQPLRKETQYF	TGCAGCGTTGTTGAACAGCCGCTTAGGAAAGAGACCCAGTACTTC
-	TRBV6-5	TRBD1	TRBJ1-1	CASSRGQGASGEAFF	TGTGCCAGCAGTCGCGGACAGGGGGCGTCGGGTGAAGCTTTCTTT
-	TRBV9	TRBD2	TRBJ2-2	CASRGTSGSANTGELFF	TGTGCCAGCAGGGGGACTAGCGGGAGTGCGAACACCGGGGAGCTGTTTTTT
once	TRBV5-4	-	TRBJ1-1	CASSIQMNTEAFF	TGTGCCAGCAGCATACAGATGAACACTGAAGCTTTCTTT